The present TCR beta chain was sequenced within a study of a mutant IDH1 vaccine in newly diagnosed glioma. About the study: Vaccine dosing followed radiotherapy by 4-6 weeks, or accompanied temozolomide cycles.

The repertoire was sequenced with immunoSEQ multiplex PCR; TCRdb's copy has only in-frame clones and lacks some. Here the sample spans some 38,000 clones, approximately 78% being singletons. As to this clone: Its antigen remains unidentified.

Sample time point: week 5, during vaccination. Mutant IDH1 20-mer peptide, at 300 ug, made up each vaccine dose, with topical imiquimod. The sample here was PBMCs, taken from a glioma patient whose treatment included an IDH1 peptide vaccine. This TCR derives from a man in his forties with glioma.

The CDR3 protein is CASSFLAGDTTDTQYF. The DNA for the CDR3 is TGTGCCAGCAGCTTCCTAGCGGGGGACACTACAGATACGCAGTATTTT. The chain couples TRBV5-6 to TRBJ2-3, with TRBD2 identical over 10 bases. Germline loops: CDR1 SGHDT, CDR2 YYEEEE. J lost 3 bases, V lost 2 bases, and 6 bases had no gene match. The CDR3 sequence is 16 residues long.